This entry concerns a single T cell receptor (beta chain). At the DNA level, this CDR3 is encoded by other sequences in the same sample as well. Recruits, aged about 18 to 100 years, lived in 20 to 30 US areas. This specimen belongs to a study of blood T cell repertoires in COVID-19. Study information: Sites across the United States, Italy and Spain contributed samples from acute and convalescent COVID-19. T cells, B-cell-depleted T cells, or PBMCs supplied cDNA or gDNA.

The method was immunoSEQ multiplex PCR; TCRdb's version includes in-frame clones alone and lacks a portion of them. The sample includes roughly 250,000 clones, approximately 85% seen only once; the top ten take 1.5% to 2%. The germline CDR1 and CDR2 sequences are MDHEN and SYDVKM. The ends were cut back, 5 bases at V and 10 bases at J, with 9 bases in the middle. This CDR3 contains 12 residues. This clonotype was sampled from a woman in her forties or fifties who had recovered from COVID-19. The chain joins TRBV28 to TRBJ1-6; no definite D call. The source material was PBMCs or T cells enriched from blood (not recorded which). The CDR3, as DNA: TGTGCCAGCAGTCCCCTGAGGTCACCCCTCCACTTT. Amino acid sequence: CASSPLRSPLHF.